This TCR beta chain was found in a study of siplizumab effects on memory and regulatory T cells. Findings and limits, study-wide: Memory T cells appeared less diverse than naive cells, which seemed to contribute substantially to alloresponse.

Measured with immunoSEQ multiplex PCR; TCRdb has only the in-frame clones, and not every one. Of 99,000 or so clones detected, 85% to 95% appear once; the ten largest clones hold around 1.5%. This clone was picked up one time. Its antigen is unidentified. The CDR3 consists of 17 residues. The junction had 16 bases not matched to a gene; V was cut back by 4 bases and J by 8 bases. Looked up from germline, CDR1 is SGHRS and CDR2 is YFSETQ. The V gene is TRBV5-1, the J gene TRBJ2-1; 9 bases align to TRBD1. This sequence was found in a human donor in good health. Sequenced input: non-Treg CD4+ T cells sorted from blood. CDR3 DNA: TGCGCCAGCAGCGCCATATTGGGACAGGGAGGCGTCGATGAGCAGTTCTTC. It is translated as CASSAILGQGGVDEQFF.